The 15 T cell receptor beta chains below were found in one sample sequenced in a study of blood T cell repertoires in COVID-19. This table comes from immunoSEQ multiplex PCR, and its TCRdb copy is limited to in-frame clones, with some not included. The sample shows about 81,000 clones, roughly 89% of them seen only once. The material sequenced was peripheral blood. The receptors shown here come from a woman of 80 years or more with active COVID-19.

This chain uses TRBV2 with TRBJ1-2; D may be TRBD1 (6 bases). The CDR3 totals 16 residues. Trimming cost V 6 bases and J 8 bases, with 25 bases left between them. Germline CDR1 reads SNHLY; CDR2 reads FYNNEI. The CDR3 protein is CASRLPVQGKLQGYTF. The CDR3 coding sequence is TGTGCCAGCAGATTACCGGTACAGGGAAAACTACAAGGCTACACCTTC.

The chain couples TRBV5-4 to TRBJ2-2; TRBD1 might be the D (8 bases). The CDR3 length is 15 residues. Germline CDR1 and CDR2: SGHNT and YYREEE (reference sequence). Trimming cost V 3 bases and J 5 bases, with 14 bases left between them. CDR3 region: CASSWGGQVTGELFF. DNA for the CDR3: TGTGCCAGCAGCTGGGGGGGACAGGTAACCGGGGAGCTGTTTTTT.

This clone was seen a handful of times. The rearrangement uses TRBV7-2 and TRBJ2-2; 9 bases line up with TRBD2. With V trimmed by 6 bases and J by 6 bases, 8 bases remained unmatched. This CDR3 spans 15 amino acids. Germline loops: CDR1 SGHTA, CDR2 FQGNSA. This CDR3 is CASRTIAGVPGELFF. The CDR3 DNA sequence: TGTGCCAGCAGGACAATAGCGGGAGTACCCGGGGAGCTGTTTTTT.

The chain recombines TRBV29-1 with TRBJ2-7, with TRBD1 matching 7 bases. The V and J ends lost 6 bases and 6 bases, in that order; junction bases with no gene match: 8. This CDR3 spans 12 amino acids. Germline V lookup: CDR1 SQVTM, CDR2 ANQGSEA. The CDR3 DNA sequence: TGCAGCGTAGAAAGGGACAGCGGCGAGCAGTACTTC. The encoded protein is CSVERDSGEQYF.

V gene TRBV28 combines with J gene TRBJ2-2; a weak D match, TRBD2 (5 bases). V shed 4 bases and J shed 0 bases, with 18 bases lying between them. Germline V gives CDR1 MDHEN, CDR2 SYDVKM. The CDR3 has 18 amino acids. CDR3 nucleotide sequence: TGTGCCAGCAGTTATCCCCGGGGTTGGCTCGCGAACACCGGGGAGCTGTTTTTT. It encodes CASSYPRGWLANTGELFF.

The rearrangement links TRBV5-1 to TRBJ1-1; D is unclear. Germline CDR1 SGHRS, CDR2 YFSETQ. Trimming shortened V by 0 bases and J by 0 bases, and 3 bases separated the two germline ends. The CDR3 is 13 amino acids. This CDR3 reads CASSLGVNTEAFF. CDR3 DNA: TGCGCCAGCAGCTTGGGAGTGAACACTGAAGCTTTCTTT.

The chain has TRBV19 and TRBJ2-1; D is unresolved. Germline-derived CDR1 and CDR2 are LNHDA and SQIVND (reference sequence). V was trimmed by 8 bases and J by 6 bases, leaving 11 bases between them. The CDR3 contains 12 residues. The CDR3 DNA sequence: TGTGCCAGTTTACAGCCATGCAATGAGCAGTTCTTC. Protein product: CASLQPCNEQFF. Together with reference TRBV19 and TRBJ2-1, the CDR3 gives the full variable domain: DGGITQSPKYLFRKEGQNVTLSCEQNLNHDAMYWYRQDPGQGLRLIYYSQIVNDFQKGDIAEGYSVSREKKESFPLTVTSAQKNPTAFYLCASLQPCNEQFFGPGTRLTVL.

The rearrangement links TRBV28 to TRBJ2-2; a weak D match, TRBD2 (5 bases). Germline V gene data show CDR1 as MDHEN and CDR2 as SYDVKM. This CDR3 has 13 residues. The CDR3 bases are TGTGCACACCGGACTCGGAACACCGGGGAGCTGTTTTTT. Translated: CAHRTRNTGELFF.

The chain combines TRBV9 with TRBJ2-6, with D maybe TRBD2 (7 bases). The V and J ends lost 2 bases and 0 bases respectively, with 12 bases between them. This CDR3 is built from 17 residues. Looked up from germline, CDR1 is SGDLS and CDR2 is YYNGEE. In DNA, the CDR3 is TGTGCCAGCAGCGTTTTGGGGGGGGCCTCTGGGGCCAACGTCCTGACTTTC. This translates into CASSVLGGASGANVLTF. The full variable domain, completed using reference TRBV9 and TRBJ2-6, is DSGVTQTPKHLITATGQRVTLRCSPRSGDLSVYWYQQSLDQGLQFLIQYYNGEERAKGNILERFSAQQFPDLHSELNLSSLELGDSALYFCASSVLGGASGANVLTFGAGSRLTVL.

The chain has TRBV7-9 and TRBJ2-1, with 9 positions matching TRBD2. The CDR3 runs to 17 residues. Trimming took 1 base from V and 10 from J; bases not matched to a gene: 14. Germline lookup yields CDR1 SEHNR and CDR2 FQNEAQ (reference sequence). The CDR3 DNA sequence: TGTGCCAGCAGCTTAGTCTTAGGGACTAGCCGTTCTCGGGAGCAGTTCTTC. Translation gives CASSLVLGTSRSREQFF. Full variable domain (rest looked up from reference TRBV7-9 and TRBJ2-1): DTGVSQNPRHKITKRGQNVTFRCDPISEHNRLYWYRQTLGQGPEFLTYFQNEAQLEKSRLLSDRFSAERPKGSFSTLEIQRTEQGDSAMYLCASSLVLGTSRSREQFFGPGTRLTVL.

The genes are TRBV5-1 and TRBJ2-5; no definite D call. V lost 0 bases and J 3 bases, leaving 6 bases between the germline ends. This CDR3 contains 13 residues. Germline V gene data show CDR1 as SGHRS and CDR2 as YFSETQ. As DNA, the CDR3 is TGCGCCAGCAGCTTGGGTGCAGAAGAGACCCAGTACTTC. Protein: CASSLGAEETQYF.

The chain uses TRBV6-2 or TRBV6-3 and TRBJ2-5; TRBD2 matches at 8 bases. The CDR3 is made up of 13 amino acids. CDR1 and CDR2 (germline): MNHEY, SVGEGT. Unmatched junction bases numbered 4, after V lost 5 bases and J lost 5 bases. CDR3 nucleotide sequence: TGTGCCAGCAGTCGGGGGGGGGTGGAGACCCAGTACTTC. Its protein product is CASSRGGVETQYF.

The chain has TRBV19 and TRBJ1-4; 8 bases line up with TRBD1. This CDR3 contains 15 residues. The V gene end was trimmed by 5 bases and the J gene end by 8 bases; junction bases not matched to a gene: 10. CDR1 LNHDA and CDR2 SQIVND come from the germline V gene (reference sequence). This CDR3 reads CASSHRQGLGEKLFF. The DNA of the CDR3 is TGTGCCAGTAGTCACCGACAGGGGTTAGGGGAAAAACTGTTTTTT.

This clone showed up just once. CDR3: CASSSPVWGYTF. CDR3 sequence (DNA): TGTGCCAGCAGTTCTCCGGTATGGGGCTACACCTTC. This chain connects TRBV28 to TRBJ1-2; no reliable D call. The CDR3 runs to 12 residues. Germline lookup yields CDR1 MDHEN and CDR2 SYDVKM. Trimming removed 4 bases at V and 8 bases at J, with 11 bases between.

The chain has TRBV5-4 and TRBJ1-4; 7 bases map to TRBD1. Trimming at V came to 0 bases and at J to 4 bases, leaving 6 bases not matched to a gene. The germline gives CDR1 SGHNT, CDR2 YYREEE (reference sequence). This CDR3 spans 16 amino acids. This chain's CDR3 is CASSLDRGVGNEKLFF. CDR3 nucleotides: TGTGCCAGCAGCTTGGACAGGGGAGTTGGTAATGAAAAACTGTTTTTT.